This entry lists 5 T cell receptor beta chains sequenced from one sample in a study of CD8+ T cells in alopecia areata. The treatment is: oral pan-JAK inhibitor, 5-10 mg twice daily. The authors extracted RNA and reverse transcribed it into cDNA as the sequencing template. Assay: immunoSEQ multiplex PCR; the TCRdb copy retains only in-frame clones and omits some. The sample has more than 140,000 clones; 85% to 90% are singletons. The sequenced sample was CD8+ T cells sorted from blood, obtained at week 4, from a patient treated with tofacitinib. The receptors derive from a human donor with alopecia areata.

V usage is TRBV19 and J usage is TRBJ1-1; 10 bases map to TRBD1. Germline-derived CDR1 and CDR2 are LNHDA and SQIVND (reference sequence). V lost 6 bases to trimming and J lost 5 bases; unmatched junction nucleotides: 6. CDR3 size: 14 residues. The CDR3 sequence is CASRRTGGRTEAFF. CDR3 nucleotide sequence: TGTGCCAGTAGGAGGACAGGGGGTAGGACTGAAGCTTTCTTT.

This clone has just one count. V gene TRBV30 combines with J gene TRBJ2-2; D uncertain. CDR1 is GTSNPN, CDR2 SVGIG, per germline (reference sequence). V was pared by 2 bases and J by 6 bases, with 7 bases between. The CDR3 covers 12 residues. The CDR3 DNA reads TGTGCCTGGAGTCCCCCGCCCGGGGAGCTGTTTTTT. It translates to CAWSPPPGELFF.

The DNA for the CDR3 is TGTGCCATCAGTGCGAAGGGGGCTTCCACAGATACGCAGTATTTT. This encodes CAISAKGASTDTQYF. The rearrangement links TRBV10-3 to TRBJ2-3, with 7 bases matching TRBD1. Germline values: CDR1 ENHRY, CDR2 SYGVKD. Trimming cost V 4 bases and J 2 bases; bases outside gene matches: 6. This CDR3 has 15 amino acids.

This clone showed up just a few times. This chain uses TRBV4-1 with TRBJ2-7; tentative D call: TRBD1 (6 bases). The CDR3 has 14 amino acids. Between the trimmed V and J ends, which lost 4 bases and 5 bases, there was a span of 15 bases. Per the germline V gene, CDR1 is MGHRA and CDR2 is YSYEKL. CDR3 nucleotide sequence: TGCGCCAGCAGCCGACCCGCTGGGGGCAACGAGCAGTACTTC. Translated: CASSRPAGGNEQYF.

This chain connects TRBV29-1 to TRBJ1-1; D not certain. Between the trimmed V and J ends, which lost 5 bases and 0 bases, there was a span of 7 bases. The CDR3 loop spans 12 amino acids. The germline V gene encodes CDR1 SQVTM and CDR2 ANQGSEA. CDR3 region: CSVPRLNTEAFF. CDR3 DNA: TGCAGCGTTCCCAGGTTGAACACTGAAGCTTTCTTT.